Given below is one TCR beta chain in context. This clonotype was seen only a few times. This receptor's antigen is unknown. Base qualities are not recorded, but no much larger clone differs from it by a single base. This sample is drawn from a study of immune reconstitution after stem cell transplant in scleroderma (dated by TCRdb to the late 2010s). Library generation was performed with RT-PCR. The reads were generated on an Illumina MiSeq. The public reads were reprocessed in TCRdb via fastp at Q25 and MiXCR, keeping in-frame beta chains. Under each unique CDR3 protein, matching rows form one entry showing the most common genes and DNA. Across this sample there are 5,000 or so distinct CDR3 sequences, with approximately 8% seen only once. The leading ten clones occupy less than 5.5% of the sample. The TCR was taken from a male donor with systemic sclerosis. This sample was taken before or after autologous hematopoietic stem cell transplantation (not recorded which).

This receptor carries the CDR3 CSARDRARTDTQYF. DNA sequence: TGCAGTGCTAGGGACAGGGCGCGCACAGATACGCAGTATTTT. The sequence links TRBV20-1 to TRBJ2-3, and 8 junctional nucleotides match TRBD1. The CDR1 and CDR2 encoded by the germline V gene (reference sequence) are DFQATT and SNEGSKA. V is cut back by 3 bases and J by 1 base, with 3 bases in the junction unmatched. From its cysteine to its phenylalanine, the CDR3 spans 14 amino acids. Of all the DNA, just the CDR3 is kept, 42 bases in frame from base 1.